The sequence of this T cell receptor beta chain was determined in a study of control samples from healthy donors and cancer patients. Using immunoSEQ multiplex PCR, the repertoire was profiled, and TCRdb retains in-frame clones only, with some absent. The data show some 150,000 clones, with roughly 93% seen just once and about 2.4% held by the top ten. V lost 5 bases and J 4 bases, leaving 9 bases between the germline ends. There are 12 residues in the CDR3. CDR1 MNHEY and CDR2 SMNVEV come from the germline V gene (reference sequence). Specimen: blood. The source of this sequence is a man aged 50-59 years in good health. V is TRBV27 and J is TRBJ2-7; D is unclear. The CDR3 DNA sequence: TGTGCCAGCAGTCCCTTGGGGTACGAGCAGTACTTC. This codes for CASSPLGYEQYF.